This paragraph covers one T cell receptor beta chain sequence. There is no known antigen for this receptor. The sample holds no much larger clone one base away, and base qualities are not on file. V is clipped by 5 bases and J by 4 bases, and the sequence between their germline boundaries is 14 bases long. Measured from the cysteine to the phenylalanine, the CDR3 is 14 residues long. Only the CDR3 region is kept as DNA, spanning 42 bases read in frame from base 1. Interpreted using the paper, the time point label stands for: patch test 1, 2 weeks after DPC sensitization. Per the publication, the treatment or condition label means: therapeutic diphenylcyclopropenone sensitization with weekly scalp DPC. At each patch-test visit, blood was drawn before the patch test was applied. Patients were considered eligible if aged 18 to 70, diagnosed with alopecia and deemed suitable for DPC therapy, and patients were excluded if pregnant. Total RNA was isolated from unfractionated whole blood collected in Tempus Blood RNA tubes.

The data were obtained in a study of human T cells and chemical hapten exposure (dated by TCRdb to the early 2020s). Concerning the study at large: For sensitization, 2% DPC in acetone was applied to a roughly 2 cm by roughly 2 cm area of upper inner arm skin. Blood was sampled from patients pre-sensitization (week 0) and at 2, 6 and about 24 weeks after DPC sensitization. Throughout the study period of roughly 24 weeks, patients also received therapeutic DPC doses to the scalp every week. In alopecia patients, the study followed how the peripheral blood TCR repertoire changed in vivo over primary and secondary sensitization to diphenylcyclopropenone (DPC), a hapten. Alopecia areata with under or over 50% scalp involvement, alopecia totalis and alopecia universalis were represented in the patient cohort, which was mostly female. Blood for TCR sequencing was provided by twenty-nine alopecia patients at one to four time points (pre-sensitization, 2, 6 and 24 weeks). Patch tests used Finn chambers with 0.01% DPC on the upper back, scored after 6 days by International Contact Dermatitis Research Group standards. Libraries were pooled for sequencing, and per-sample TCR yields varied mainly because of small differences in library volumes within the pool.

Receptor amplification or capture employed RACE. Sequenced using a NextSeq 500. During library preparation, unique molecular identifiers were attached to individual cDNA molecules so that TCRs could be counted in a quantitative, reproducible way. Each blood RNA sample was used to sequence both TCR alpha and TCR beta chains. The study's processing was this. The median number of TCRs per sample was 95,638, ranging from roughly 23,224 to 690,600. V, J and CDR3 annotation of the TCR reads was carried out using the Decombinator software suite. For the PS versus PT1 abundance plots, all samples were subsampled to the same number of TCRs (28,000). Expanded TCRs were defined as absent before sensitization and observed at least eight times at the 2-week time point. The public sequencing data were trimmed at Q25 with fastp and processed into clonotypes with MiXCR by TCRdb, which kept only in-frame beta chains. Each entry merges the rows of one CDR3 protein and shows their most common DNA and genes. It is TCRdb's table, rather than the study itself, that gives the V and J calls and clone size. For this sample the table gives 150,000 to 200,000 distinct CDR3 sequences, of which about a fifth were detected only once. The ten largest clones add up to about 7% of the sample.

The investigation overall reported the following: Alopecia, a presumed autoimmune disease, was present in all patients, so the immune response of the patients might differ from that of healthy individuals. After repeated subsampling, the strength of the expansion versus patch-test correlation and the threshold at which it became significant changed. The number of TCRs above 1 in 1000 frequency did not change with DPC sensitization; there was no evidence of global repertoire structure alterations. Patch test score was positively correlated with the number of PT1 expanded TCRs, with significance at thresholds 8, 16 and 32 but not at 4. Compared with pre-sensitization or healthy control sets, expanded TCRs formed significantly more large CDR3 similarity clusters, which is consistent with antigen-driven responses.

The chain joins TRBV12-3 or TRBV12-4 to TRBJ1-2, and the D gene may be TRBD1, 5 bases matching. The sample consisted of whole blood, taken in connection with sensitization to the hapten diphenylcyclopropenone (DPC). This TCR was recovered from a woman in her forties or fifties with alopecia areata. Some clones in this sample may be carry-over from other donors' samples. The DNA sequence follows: TGTGCCAGCAGTCCTAAAGACAGCTTCTATGGCTACACCTTC. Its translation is CASSPKDSFYGYTF.